What follows are 21 T cell receptor beta chains derived from one specimen sequenced in a study of OX40 agonist ivuxolimab in advanced cancers. Profiling relied on immunoSEQ multiplex PCR, and the TCRdb table lists in-frame clones only, not all of them. Among over 25,000 clones listed, approximately 91% were seen once. The source was CD4+ or CD8+ T cells sorted from blood, collected in a trial of the OX40 agonist ivuxolimab. These receptors were obtained from an adult with an advanced solid tumor such as melanoma, head and neck, liver or kidney cancer.

The V gene is TRBV4-1, the J gene TRBJ2-7, with D perhaps being TRBD1 or TRBD2 (5 bases each). Between the trimmed V and J ends, which lost 4 bases and 5 bases, there was a span of 15 bases. The CDR3 runs to 14 residues. CDR1 is MGHRA, CDR2 YSYEKL, per germline. Written as DNA, the CDR3 is TGCGCCAGCAGCCCCGGGGCTGCCGGGGACGAGCAGTACTTC. Amino acid sequence: CASSPGAAGDEQYF.

The CDR3 loop reads CASSPPEAANTGELFF. DNA for the CDR3: TGTGCCAGCTCACCACCTGAGGCAGCGAACACCGGGGAGCTGTTTTTT. The chain links TRBV18 to TRBJ2-2; D ambiguous. Germline V gene lookup returns CDR1 KGHSH and CDR2 LQKENI. This CDR3 spans 16 amino acids. V lost 0 bases to trimming and J lost 0 bases, with 8 bases between them.

The chain has TRBV19 and TRBJ2-1; tentatively, D is TRBD2 (6 bases). V lost 5 bases, J lost 6 bases, and 11 bases lay in between. The CDR3 covers 13 residues. Looked up from germline, CDR1 is LNHDA and CDR2 is SQIVND (reference sequence). The CDR3 here is CASSVGLFNEQFF. DNA for the CDR3: TGTGCCAGTAGTGTGGGACTTTTCAATGAGCAGTTCTTC.

The chain combines TRBV6-6 with TRBJ2-3; either TRBD1 or TRBD2 may fit D (5 bases each). Trimming took off 6 bases at V and 3 bases at J, with 10 bases between the two ends. Germline V gene sequence: CDR1 MNHNY, CDR2 SVGAGI (reference sequence). This CDR3 spans 13 amino acids. DNA for the CDR3: TGTGCCAGCAGCCCCGGGGCGACAGATACGCAGTATTTT. This encodes CASSPGATDTQYF.

V is TRBV6-1 and J is TRBJ1-2; 10 bases map to TRBD1. With V trimmed by 6 bases and J by 7 bases, 11 bases remained unmatched. Per the germline V gene, CDR1 is MNHNS and CDR2 is SASEGT. This CDR3 comprises 15 residues. The DNA for the CDR3 is TGTGCCAGCAGAGCCGGGACAGGGGTCGTGGGTGGCTACACCTTC. Translated, it gives CASRAGTGVVGGYTF.

This clone was observed a few times. The V and J genes are TRBV4-1 and TRBJ2-3; no firm D call. CDR1 is MGHRA, CDR2 YSYEKL, per germline. CDR3 length: 15 residues. Trimming shortened V by 2 bases and J by 2 bases, and 11 bases separated the two germline ends. The CDR3 region has the DNA TGCGCCAGCAGCCAAAAGGGAACAACCACAGATACGCAGTATTTT. It specifies CASSQKGTTTDTQYF.

The chain has TRBV7-2 and TRBJ2-1; 9 bases are a match to TRBD2. The J segment lost 7 bases and the V segment lost 1 base, leaving 5 bases of the junction unmatched. The CDR3 sequence is 15 residues long. Germline CDR1 is SGHTA and CDR2 is FQGNSA. This chain's CDR3 is CASSLVGGGVNEQFF. CDR3 DNA: TGTGCCAGCAGCTTAGTTGGCGGGGGGGTAAATGAGCAGTTCTTC.

The chain recombines TRBV5-5 with TRBJ1-2; D is uncertain. Germline V gene sequence: CDR1 SGHKS, CDR2 YYEKEE (reference sequence). The CDR3 contains 14 residues. V shed 3 bases and J shed 8 bases, with 17 bases lying between them. The CDR3: CASSSIPKKEGYTF. DNA of the CDR3: TGTGCCAGCAGCTCGATCCCCAAAAAGGAAGGCTACACCTTC.

The chain couples TRBV4-1 to TRBJ2-2, with D hard to call. The germline gives CDR1 MGHRA, CDR2 YSYEKL. With 1 base removed from V and 2 bases from J, the gap between germline ends came to 8 bases. The CDR3 length is 15 residues. The CDR3 coding sequence is TGCGCCAGCAGCCAAGTCCGATCAAACACCGGGGAGCTGTTTTTT. Translating gives CASSQVRSNTGELFF.

The chain has TRBV13 and TRBJ1-1, with D hard to call. The V and J ends lost 5 bases and 0 bases respectively, with 4 bases between them. Looked up from germline, CDR1 is PRHDT and CDR2 is FYEKMQ (reference sequence). The CDR3 totals 12 residues. The chain's CDR3 is CASSHLNTEAFF. CDR3 in DNA: TGTGCCAGCAGCCACTTGAACACTGAAGCTTTCTTT. Full variable domain (missing parts from reference TRBV13 and TRBJ1-1): AAGVIQSPRHLIKEKRETATLKCYPIPRHDTVYWYQQGPGQDPQFLISFYEKMQSDKGSIPDRFSAQQFSDYHSELNMSSLELGDSALYFCASSHLNTEAFFGQGTRLTVV.

The chain joins TRBV7-9 to TRBJ2-7; D possibly corresponds to TRBD2 (5 bases). Looked up from germline, CDR1 is SEHNR and CDR2 is FQNEAQ (reference sequence). V lost 0 bases to trimming and J lost 3 bases, with 12 bases between them. The CDR3 covers 15 residues. The CDR3 protein is CASSLAGVTGYEQYF. CDR3 in DNA: TGTGCCAGCAGCTTAGCCGGGGTTACGGGCTACGAGCAGTACTTC.

This clone has only one observation. Additional DNA sequences in this sample encode the identical CDR3. V usage is TRBV29-1 and J usage is TRBJ2-3, with 13 bases that match TRBD2. The CDR3 runs to 16 residues. V lost 6 bases, J lost 4 bases, and 10 bases stayed unmatched. Germline values: CDR1 SQVTM, CDR2 ANQGSEA. CDR3 DNA: TGCAGCGTCGACTGGACTAGCGGGAGTTCCGCAGATACGCAGTATTTT. Encoded protein: CSVDWTSGSSADTQYF.

The CDR3 loop reads CASSQEGVLAEDSDTQYF. CDR3 coding DNA: TGTGCCAGCAGCCAAGAGGGGGTGCTAGCGGAAGATTCAGATACGCAGTATTTT. The rearrangement links TRBV4-2 to TRBJ2-3; 7 bases match TRBD2. J was trimmed by 4 bases and V by 0 bases; bases with no gene match: 13. Germline V gene data show CDR1 as LGHNA and CDR2 as YNFKEQ. This CDR3 is 18 amino acids long.

The count of this clone is one. This sequence joins TRBV2 and TRBJ2-7, with 11 bases aligning to TRBD2. Per germline, CDR1 SNHLY and CDR2 FYNNEI. V was pared by 5 bases and J by 2 bases, with 11 bases of the junction left unmatched. The CDR3 length is 17 residues. CDR3 DNA: TGTGCCAGCAGTCGGATACTAGCGGGGGCCGCGACCTACGAGCAGTACTTC. As protein: CASSRILAGAATYEQYF.

The V gene is TRBV2, the J gene TRBJ2-3; 16 nucleotides align to TRBD2. The germline gives CDR1 SNHLY, CDR2 FYNNEI. With 7 bases clipped from V and 6 bases from J, the junction kept 10 bases outside the gene matches. The CDR3 is 17 residues long. CDR3 in amino acids: CASITVPGLAGGDTQYF. In DNA, the CDR3 is TGTGCCAGCATTACCGTGCCGGGACTAGCGGGGGGGGATACGCAGTATTTT.

V and J are TRBV2 and TRBJ2-1, with 9 bases that match TRBD2. V lost 2 bases to trimming and J lost 4 bases; unmatched junction nucleotides: 6. Germline CDR1 SNHLY, CDR2 FYNNEI. The CDR3 covers 16 residues. CDR3 nucleotide sequence: TGTGCCAGCAGTGAACCTAGCGGGAAGGTGTACAATGAGCAGTTCTTC. Its protein is CASSEPSGKVYNEQFF. The full variable domain, rest sourced from reference TRBV2 and TRBJ2-1, is EPEVTQTPSHQVTQMGQEVILRCVPISNHLYFYWYRQILGQKVEFLVSFYNNEISEKSEIFDDQFSVERPDGSNFTLKIRSTKLEDSAMYFCASSEPSGKVYNEQFFGPGTRLTVL.

In this sample, this clone turned up once. This sequence joins TRBV19 and TRBJ1-5; 10 positions agree with TRBD1. V trimming: 5 bases; J trimming: 5 bases; junction bases outside the gene matches: 6. The germline CDR1 and CDR2 sequences are LNHDA and SQIVND (reference sequence). CDR3 length equals 15 residues. This CDR3 is CASSLRQGAYQPQHF. In DNA form, the CDR3 reads TGTGCCAGTAGTCTTCGACAGGGGGCGTATCAGCCCCAGCATTTT.

V is TRBV5-1 and J is TRBJ1-1; 10 nucleotides align to TRBD1. CDR3 length equals 19 residues. V lost 0 bases to trimming and J lost 1 base; unmatched junction nucleotides: 12. The germline V gene encodes CDR1 SGHRS and CDR2 YFSETQ. CDR3 sequence (DNA): TGCGCCAGCAGCTTGGGGACAGGGGGTTTCGAGGTTTGGAACACTGAAGCTTTCTTT. It yields the protein CASSLGTGGFEVWNTEAFF.

This sequence joins TRBV19 and TRBJ2-7, with 7 bases lining up with TRBD2. The length of the CDR3 is 11 residues. CDR1 is LNHDA, CDR2 SQIVND, per germline (reference sequence). The ends lost 8 bases at V and 2 bases at J; junction bases unmatched: 0. The CDR3 region has the DNA TGTGCCAGTGCGGGAGCCTACGAGCAGTACTTC. This codes for CASAGAYEQYF. Full variable domain (outside the CDR3, taken from reference TRBV19 and TRBJ2-7): DGGITQSPKYLFRKEGQNVTLSCEQNLNHDAMYWYRQDPGQGLRLIYYSQIVNDFQKGDIAEGYSVSREKKESFPLTVTSAQKNPTAFYLCASAGAYEQYFGPGTRLTVT.

The chain couples TRBV27 to TRBJ2-3; 9 nucleotides line up with TRBD1. The V gene end was trimmed by 6 bases and the J gene end by 2 bases; junction bases not matched to a gene: 12. CDR1 MNHEY and CDR2 SMNVEV come from the germline V gene (reference sequence). This CDR3 region has 17 residues. CDR3 sequence reads: CASSLRGTGFHTDTQYF. The CDR3, as DNA: TGTGCCAGCAGCTTAAGAGGGACAGGGTTCCACACAGATACGCAGTATTTT.

This chain uses TRBV29-1 with TRBJ2-4; either TRBD1 or TRBD2 may supply D (6 bases each). Trimming shortened V by 6 bases and J by 0 bases, and 24 bases separated the two germline ends. This CDR3 has 18 amino acids. Germline assignment: CDR1 SQVTM and CDR2 ANQGSEA. This CDR3 is CSVVGGPDANLAKNIQYF. The DNA for the CDR3 is TGCAGCGTCGTAGGGGGGCCAGACGCTAATCTAGCCAAAAACATTCAGTACTTC. The full variable domain, completed using reference TRBV29-1 and TRBJ2-4, is SAVISQKPSRDICQRGTSLTIQCQVDSQVTMMFWYRQQPGQSLTLIATANQGSEATYESGFVIDKFPISRPNLTFSTLTVSNMSPEDSSIYLCSVVGGPDANLAKNIQYFGAGTRLSVL.